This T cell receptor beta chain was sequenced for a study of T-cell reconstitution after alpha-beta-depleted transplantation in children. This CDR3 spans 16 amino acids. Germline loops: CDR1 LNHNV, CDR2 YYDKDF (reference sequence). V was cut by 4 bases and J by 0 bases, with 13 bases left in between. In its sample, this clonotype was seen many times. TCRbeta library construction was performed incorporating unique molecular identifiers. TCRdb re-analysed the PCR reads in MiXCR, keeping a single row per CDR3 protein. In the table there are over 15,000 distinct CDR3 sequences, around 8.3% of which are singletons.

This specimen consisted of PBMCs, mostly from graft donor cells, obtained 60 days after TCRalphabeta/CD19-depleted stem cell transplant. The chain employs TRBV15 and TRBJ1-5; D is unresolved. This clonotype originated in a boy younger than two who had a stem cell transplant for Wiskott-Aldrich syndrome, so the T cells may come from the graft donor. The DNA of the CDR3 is TGTGCCACCAGCAAGGGCGAAGGATATAGCAATCAGCCCCAGCATTTT. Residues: CATSKGEGYSNQPQHF.